This note documents a single TCR beta chain sequence. Its antigen is not identified. The data were obtained in a study of shared clonotypes between healthy human individuals. General observations from the study: Unshared clonotypes carried lower generation probabilities than those common to all four donors. Shared clonotypes: about 5% naive CD4, roughly 4% naive CD8, 2.3% memory CD4, 0.35% to 0.5% memory CD8.

The V and J ends lost 4 bases and 3 bases respectively, with 16 bases between them. The CDR3 totals 15 residues. CDR1 is SQVTM and CDR2 is ANQGSEA in the germline V gene. Clones were read by immunoSEQ multiplex PCR, and TCRdb kept only the in-frame ones, dropping some. The sample records fewer than 1.6 million clones, approximately 98.5% being singletons. The sequence was obtained from a man aged 25 to 40 in good health. This chain connects TRBV29-1 to TRBJ2-1; tentative D call: TRBD2 (6 bases). Input material: naive CD4+ T cells sorted from blood. Subset indicated: CD45RA+ positively selected. The CDR3 DNA sequence: TGCAGCGTTGGGGGTGGGCGGGATGTCTACAATGAGCAGTTCTTC. Translating it yields CSVGGGRDVYNEQFF.